These T cell receptor beta chains were read from a single sample in a study of blood T cell repertoires in COVID-19. The table came from immunoSEQ multiplex PCR; TCRdb's copy has only in-frame clones and leaves some out. Of 300,000 to 400,000 clones in the sample, around 83% were seen once. Sequenced material: peripheral blood. These receptors all stem from a man under 40 with active or convalescent COVID-19. Each CDR3 is given with its conserved first and last residue. Fields, in order: J gene, CDR3 length, D gene, V gene, CDR3 DNA, CDR3 protein. A D gene is named only where the DNA matches it firmly.

TRBJ2-6 14 - TRBV7-2 TGTGCCAGCGGCGGATCTGCTGGGGCCAACGTCCTGACTTTC CASGGSAGANVLTF
TRBJ2-3 11 - TRBV7-2 TGTGCCAGCAGCTTCGGGGATACGCAGTATTTT CASSFGDTQYF
TRBJ2-7 14 - TRBV27 TGTGCCAGCAGTTTATCCGGACACATCTACGAGCAGTACTTC CASSLSGHIYEQYF
TRBJ2-2 13 - TRBV6-5 TGTGCCAGCAGTTACTGGAGAGCGACTGAGCTGTTTTTT CASSYWRATELFF
TRBJ2-7 16 TRBD1 TRBV18 TGTGCCAGCTCACTAACGCGTGACAGGGGGCTATACGAGCAGTACTTC CASSLTRDRGLYEQYF
TRBJ1-2 14 - TRBV3-1/TRBV3-2 TGTGCCAGCAGCCAAGATCTGGGCAGCTATGGCTACACCTTC CASSQDLGSYGYTF
TRBJ2-7 14 TRBD2 TRBV6-5 TGTGCCAGCACCGATAGCGGGAGGGGGTACGAGCAGTACTTC CASTDSGRGYEQYF
TRBJ1-2 18 TRBD1 TRBV11-3 TGTGCCAGCAGCCCCGGGCCGGGACAGGGGCCGGCGGGCTATGGCTACACCTTC CASSPGPGQGPAGYGYTF
TRBJ2-7 13 TRBD2 TRBV5-1 TGCGCCAGCAGCTTGGGTTTAGCGGGAGATCGGTACTTC CASSLGLAGDRYF
TRBJ1-4 14 TRBD1 TRBV7-9 TGTGCCAGCAGCCCTAGACAGGGGGGTGAAAAACTGTTTTTT CASSPRQGGEKLFF
TRBJ2-2 15 - TRBV5-1 TGCGCCAGCAGCCGTTCGGGAGCCGGCACCGGGGAGCTGTTTTTT CASSRSGAGTGELFF
TRBJ2-7 16 - TRBV5-4 TGTGCCAGCAGCGGCTATGGGGGACTTTCCTCCTACGAGCAGTACTTC CASSGYGGLSSYEQYF
TRBJ2-5 16 TRBD2 TRBV27 TGTGCCAGCAGTCCCCGGGGACTAGCGGGGGAAGAGACCCAGTACTTC CASSPRGLAGEETQYF